The 25 T cell receptor beta chains listed next were all sequenced from one sample in a study of blood T cell repertoires in COVID-19 (dated by TCRdb to 2018 to 2020). Library construction relied on the immunoSEQ multiplex PCR assay. TCRdb stores this immuneACCESS table with in-frame sequences only. Part of the clones is absent; in the studies checked, under half of the shortfall reflects unresolved V genes, and no reason is known for the rest. The sample contains approximately 330,000 clones, roughly 90% of them found a single time. Approximately 9.9% of the sample belongs to the ten largest clones. The sample taken for sequencing was peripheral blood. These receptors were taken from a man aged 25-45 years with COVID-19, enrolled during active disease.

The genes are TRBV5-4 and TRBJ2-7; 12 bases are shared with TRBD2. CDR1 is SGHNT, CDR2 YYREEE, per germline (reference sequence). The V segment lost 5 bases and the J segment 2 bases; nucleotides outside the gene matches: 2. The CDR3 extends over 14 amino acids. The CDR3 DNA sequence: TGTGCCAGCAGGGCTAGCGGGAGGGCCTACGAGCAGTACTTC. Protein product: CASRASGRAYEQYF.

The chain uses TRBV19 and TRBJ2-2; D might be TRBD1 (6 bases). The germline V and J ends were trimmed by 5 bases and 0 bases, with 10 bases remaining between them. This CDR3 is 15 amino acids long. The germline CDR1 and CDR2 sequences are LNHDA and SQIVND (reference sequence). The CDR3 protein is CASSVDRSNTGELFF. Written as DNA, the CDR3 is TGTGCCAGTAGTGTCGACAGGTCGAACACCGGGGAGCTGTTTTTT. Complete variable domain (other parts from reference TRBV19 and TRBJ2-2): DGGITQSPKYLFRKEGQNVTLSCEQNLNHDAMYWYRQDPGQGLRLIYYSQIVNDFQKGDIAEGYSVSREKKESFPLTVTSAQKNPTAFYLCASSVDRSNTGELFFGEGSRLTVL.

The rearrangement links TRBV5-4 to TRBJ2-7; 7 bases are shared with TRBD1. The V gene's germline CDR1 is SGHNT and CDR2 YYREEE (reference sequence). V shed 3 bases, J shed 5 bases, and the junction held 11 bases outside the gene matches. This CDR3 is built from 15 residues. CDR3 in amino acids: CASSSRDRPTHEQYF. The CDR3 DNA reads as TGTGCCAGCAGCTCTCGGGACAGACCAACCCACGAGCAGTACTTC.

The rearrangement joins TRBV4-2 to TRBJ2-5; TRBD2 is a possible D gene (7 bases). Germline values: CDR1 LGHNA, CDR2 YNFKEQ. This CDR3 comprises 15 residues. V lost 0 bases to trimming and J lost 5 bases, with 13 bases between them. The CDR3 spells CASSQDRGALETQYF. For the CDR3, the DNA is TGTGCCAGCAGCCAAGATCGGGGGGCGCTTGAGACCCAGTACTTC.

The CDR3 loop is CASSSTGQNYGYTF. The CDR3 DNA reads TGTGCCAGCAGCTCCACGGGACAGAACTATGGCTACACCTTC. The chain carries TRBV7-8 and TRBJ1-2, with 7 bases identical to TRBD1. This CDR3 comprises 14 residues. V lost 4 bases, J lost 2 bases, and 4 bases stayed unmatched. Germline CDR1 and CDR2: SGHVS and FQNEAQ. Full variable domain (missing parts from reference TRBV7-8 and TRBJ1-2): GAGVSQSPRYKVAKRGQDVALRCDPISGHVSLFWYQQALGQGPEFLTYFQNEAQLDKSGLPSDRFFAERPEGSVSTLKIQRTQQEDSAVYLCASSSTGQNYGYTFGSGTRLTVV.

The chain combines TRBV4-2 with TRBJ2-7; D gene unclear. V gave up 1 base and J gave up 0 bases, with 10 bases separating them. Germline CDR1 reads LGHNA; CDR2 reads YNFKEQ. CDR3 length: 15 residues. CDR3 sequence reads: CASSQVLGDSYEQYF. CDR3 coding DNA: TGTGCCAGCAGCCAAGTCCTAGGAGACTCCTACGAGCAGTACTTC.

This chain links TRBV7-2 with TRBJ1-5, with D perhaps matching TRBD1 (6 bases). Trimming shortened V by 2 bases and J by 1 base, and 18 bases separated the two germline ends. Germline-derived CDR1 and CDR2 are SGHTA and FQGNSA. The CDR3 consists of 18 residues. For the CDR3, the DNA is TGTGCCAGCAGCTTATTCGTAGGCGTGACAGGCAGCAATCAGCCCCAGCATTTT. Amino acids: CASSLFVGVTGSNQPQHF.

This sequence joins TRBV19 and TRBJ2-1, with TRBD2 matching 10 bases. The CDR3 consists of 19 residues. Trimming took 3 bases from V and 0 from J; bases not matched to a gene: 11. Looked up from germline, CDR1 is LNHDA and CDR2 is SQIVND (reference sequence). The CDR3 nucleotides are TGTGCCAGTAGTATCTGGTTTCTAGCGGGGGCCTCCTCCTACAATGAGCAGTTCTTC. Translating gives CASSIWFLAGASSYNEQFF.

The chain is built from TRBV10-3 and TRBJ2-3, with 9 bases lining up with TRBD2. The J segment lost 5 bases and the V segment lost 6 bases, leaving 15 bases of the junction unmatched. The CDR3 consists of 17 residues. Germline V lookup: CDR1 ENHRY, CDR2 SYGVKD. CDR3 sequence reads: CAIRDPSGGGARDTQYF. In nucleotides, the CDR3 is TGTGCCATCAGGGACCCTTCGGGCGGGGGGGCAAGAGATACGCAGTATTTT.

The gene calls are TRBV19 and TRBJ1-6, with 7 bases aligning to TRBD1. Germline CDR1 and CDR2: LNHDA and SQIVND (reference sequence). This CDR3 is built from 13 residues. Losses at the gene ends were 4 bases for V and 8 bases for J; bases not matched to a gene: 2. CDR3 protein: CASSRDRDSPLHF. CDR3 bases: TGTGCCAGTAGTAGAGACAGGGATTCACCCCTCCACTTT. Combining the CDR3 with reference TRBV19 and TRBJ1-6 gives the whole variable domain DGGITQSPKYLFRKEGQNVTLSCEQNLNHDAMYWYRQDPGQGLRLIYYSQIVNDFQKGDIAEGYSVSREKKESFPLTVTSAQKNPTAFYLCASSRDRDSPLHFGNGTRLTVT.

This clone has just one count. The V call is TRBV28, the J call TRBJ1-2; maybe TRBD1 (5 bases). Germline loops: CDR1 MDHEN, CDR2 SYDVKM. V lost 8 bases to trimming and J lost 3 bases, with 10 bases between them. The CDR3 is made up of 12 amino acids. CDR3 residues: CASQPGDYGYTF. The DNA of the CDR3 is TGTGCCAGCCAGCCGGGGGACTATGGCTACACCTTC.

The V and J genes are TRBV7-2 and TRBJ2-3, with D perhaps TRBD2 (5 bases). The length of the CDR3 is 14 residues. CDR1 and CDR2 from the germline V gene are SGHTA and FQGNSA. V dropped 4 bases and J dropped 6 bases, with 14 bases sitting between them. This CDR3 reads CASSSSRAADTQYF. The DNA for the CDR3 is TGTGCCAGCAGCTCCTCGAGGGCAGCTGATACGCAGTATTTT.

This chain uses TRBV14 with TRBJ2-7; D call uncertain. Trimming pared 0 bases from V and 3 bases from J, leaving 18 bases between. This CDR3 has 17 residues. The germline CDR1 and CDR2 sequences are SGHDN and FVKESK. CDR3: CASSQEITELYFYEQYF. For the CDR3, the DNA is TGTGCCAGCAGCCAAGAAATTACAGAGCTTTATTTCTACGAGCAGTACTTC.

The chain joins TRBV10-3 to TRBJ1-2; 8 positions agree with TRBD1. Germline V gene lookup returns CDR1 ENHRY and CDR2 SYGVKD. V gave up 5 bases and J gave up 6 bases; unmatched junction bases: 8. This CDR3 comprises 14 residues. The CDR3 DNA follows: TGTGCCATCAGTCCCTCAGGGGGCCAGGATGGCTACACCTTC. Translated, it gives CAISPSGGQDGYTF.

This chain uses TRBV28 with TRBJ2-7, with 8 positions matching TRBD1. Germline CDR1 reads MDHEN; CDR2 reads SYDVKM. The CDR3 extends over 15 amino acids. V was pared by 5 bases and J by 0 bases, with 6 bases of the junction left unmatched. The CDR3 coding sequence is TGTGCCAGCAGTCCCGGACAGGGACGCTCCTACGAGCAGTACTTC. Translating gives CASSPGQGRSYEQYF.

The rearrangement links TRBV25-1 to TRBJ1-2; 9 nucleotides agree with TRBD1. The length of the CDR3 is 15 residues. Germline V lookup: CDR1 MGHDK, CDR2 SYGVNS. V shed 6 bases, J shed 3 bases, and the junction held 8 bases outside the gene matches. The CDR3 region is CASRPTGTGHYGYTF. CDR3 DNA sequence: TGTGCCAGCAGGCCTACCGGGACAGGGCACTATGGCTACACCTTC.

V and J are TRBV30 and TRBJ2-5; D perhaps matches TRBD2 (5 bases). Germline V gene sequence: CDR1 GTSNPN, CDR2 SVGIG (reference sequence). V dropped 3 bases and J dropped 4 bases, with 12 bases sitting between them. The CDR3 is 13 amino acids. This chain's CDR3 is CAWRPRGPETQYF. CDR3 DNA sequence: TGTGCCTGGAGACCCAGAGGGCCAGAGACCCAGTACTTC.

This chain uses TRBV4-3 with TRBJ1-4; perhaps TRBD1 as D (6 bases). Trimming stripped 4 bases from V and 8 bases from J, with 11 bases between. The germline V gene encodes CDR1 LGHNA and CDR2 YSLEER. There are 13 residues in the CDR3. The CDR3 DNA reads as TGCGCCAGCAGCCGGGGGCCTGACGAAAAACTGTTTTTT. It is translated as CASSRGPDEKLFF.

This rearrangement joins TRBV9 to TRBJ2-2; D uncertain. The V and J ends lost 0 bases and 6 bases respectively, with 12 bases between them. The CDR3 covers 15 residues. Germline V gene data show CDR1 as SGDLS and CDR2 as YYNGEE. The chain's CDR3 is CASSVDSRGSGELFF. CDR3 in DNA: TGTGCCAGCAGCGTAGATAGCCGAGGCTCCGGGGAGCTGTTTTTT.

This chain links TRBV30 with TRBJ1-6; D not resolved. The CDR3 sequence is 17 residues long. Germline CDR1 is GTSNPN and CDR2 is SVGIG (reference sequence). V lost 2 bases, J lost 10 bases, and 24 bases lay in between. The CDR3 loop reads CAWSWARTSHASSPLHF. CDR3 bases: TGTGCCTGGAGTTGGGCGCGCACTTCCCACGCGTCGTCACCCCTCCACTTT. Full variable domain (missing parts from reference TRBV30 and TRBJ1-6): SQTIHQWPATLVQPVGSPLSLECTVEGTSNPNLYWYRQAAGRGLQLLFYSVGIGQISSEVPQNLSASRPQDRQFILSSKKLLLSDSGFYLCAWSWARTSHASSPLHFGNGTRLTVT.

The chain links TRBV11-2 to TRBJ1-5; D possibly corresponds to TRBD1 (6 bases). V was pared by 6 bases and J by 5 bases, with 14 bases between. Germline CDR1 and CDR2: SGHAT and FQNNGV. CDR3 length: 14 amino acids. CDR3 DNA sequence: TGTGCCAGCAGTGAACAGGGCGGTTATCAGCCCCAGCATTTT. Its translation: CASSEQGGYQPQHF.

V gene TRBV12-5 combines with J gene TRBJ1-1, with a weak D call TRBD1 (6 bases). The germline V gene encodes CDR1 LGHNT and CDR2 FRNRAP. The CDR3 contains 12 residues. Trimming stripped 4 bases from V and 8 bases from J, with 11 bases between. CDR3 nucleotide sequence: TGTGCTAGTGGTTCACCCGGGACAGAAGCTTTCTTT. Protein sequence: CASGSPGTEAFF.

The rearrangement uses TRBV2 and TRBJ1-1; no reliable D call. Germline V gene lookup returns CDR1 SNHLY and CDR2 FYNNEI. V was shortened by 8 bases and J by 4 bases, with 14 bases between the two germline ends. The CDR3 has 13 amino acids. DNA for the CDR3: TGTGCCAGCCGTGTAGACGGACTCACTGAAGCTTTCTTT. Translated: CASRVDGLTEAFF.

This chain joins TRBV19 and TRBJ1-1, with 7 bases that match TRBD1. CDR3 size: 14 residues. Trimming at V came to 4 bases and at J to 1 base, leaving 3 bases not matched to a gene. From germline, CDR1 is LNHDA and CDR2 SQIVND (reference sequence). The DNA for the CDR3 is TGTGCCAGTAGTACCGGGACAGAGAACACTGAAGCTTTCTTT. Protein product: CASSTGTENTEAFF.

The chain employs TRBV4-3 and TRBJ1-2; 7 nucleotides agree with TRBD1. CDR1 is LGHNA, CDR2 YSLEER, per germline. The CDR3 extends over 15 amino acids. Trimming cost V 2 bases and J 9 bases; bases outside gene matches: 12. DNA for the CDR3: TGCGCCAGCAGCCAAAACCCGGGACAGAATACGCGCTACACCTTC. Translation gives CASSQNPGQNTRYTF.